These 4 T cell receptor beta chains originate from one sample sequenced in a study of blood T cell repertoires in COVID-19. Sequencing was performed with immunoSEQ multiplex PCR; in TCRdb, only in-frame clones are kept and a portion is missing. The sample lists roughly 160,000 clones; 80% were seen once. The sequenced material came from PBMCs or T cells enriched from blood (not recorded which). All receptors come from a woman aged 60-70 years who had recovered from COVID-19.

The CDR3 protein is CASSSLLRVAGQETQYF. DNA for the CDR3: TGTGCCAGCAGTTCCCTTCTCCGGGTAGCGGGCCAAGAGACCCAGTACTTC. The chain employs TRBV27 and TRBJ2-5; 7 nucleotides match TRBD2. Germline V gene lookup returns CDR1 MNHEY and CDR2 SMNVEV (reference sequence). Trimming cost V 4 bases and J 1 base; bases outside gene matches: 12. The CDR3 covers 17 residues.

The chain is built from TRBV5-6 and TRBJ1-1, with TRBD1 as a possible D gene (5 bases). V was trimmed by 4 bases and J by 3 bases, leaving 10 bases between them. Per the germline V gene, CDR1 is SGHDT and CDR2 is YYEEEE. This CDR3 comprises 13 residues. The CDR3 region has the DNA TGTGCCAGCAGCCCAGACAGCGACACTGAAGCTTTCTTT. Translating it yields CASSPDSDTEAFF.

This clone was seen a few times. This chain connects TRBV7-2 to TRBJ2-6; D gene unclear. The CDR3 is made up of 14 amino acids. Germline V gene lookup returns CDR1 SGHTA and CDR2 FQGNSA. V dropped 3 bases and J dropped 4 bases, with 7 bases sitting between them. The CDR3 spells CASSLPRGANVLTF. The CDR3 bases are TGTGCCAGCAGCTTGCCGAGAGGGGCCAACGTCCTGACTTTC.

The V and J genes are TRBV5-1 and TRBJ1-3; D is unresolved. V was cut by 1 base and J by 4 bases, with 9 bases left in between. Germline-derived CDR1 and CDR2 are SGHRS and YFSETQ. The CDR3 is 14 residues long. CDR3 sequence reads: CASSLYGSGNTIYF. The CDR3 DNA reads TGCGCCAGCAGCTTGTACGGGTCCGGAAACACCATATATTTT.